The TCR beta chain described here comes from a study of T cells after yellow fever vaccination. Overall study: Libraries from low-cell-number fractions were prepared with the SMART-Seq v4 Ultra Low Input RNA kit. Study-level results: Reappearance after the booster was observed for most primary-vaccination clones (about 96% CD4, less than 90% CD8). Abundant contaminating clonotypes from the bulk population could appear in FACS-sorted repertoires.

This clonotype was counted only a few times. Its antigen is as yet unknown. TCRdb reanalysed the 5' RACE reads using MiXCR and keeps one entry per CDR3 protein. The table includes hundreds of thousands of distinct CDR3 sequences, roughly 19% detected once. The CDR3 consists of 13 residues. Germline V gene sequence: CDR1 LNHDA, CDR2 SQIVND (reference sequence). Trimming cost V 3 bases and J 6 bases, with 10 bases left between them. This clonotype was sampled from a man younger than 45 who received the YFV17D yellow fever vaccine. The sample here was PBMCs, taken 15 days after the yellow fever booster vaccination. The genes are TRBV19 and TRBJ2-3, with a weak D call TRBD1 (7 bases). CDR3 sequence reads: CASSMAGGDTQYF. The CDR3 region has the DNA TGTGCCAGTAGTATGGCAGGGGGGGATACGCAGTATTTT.